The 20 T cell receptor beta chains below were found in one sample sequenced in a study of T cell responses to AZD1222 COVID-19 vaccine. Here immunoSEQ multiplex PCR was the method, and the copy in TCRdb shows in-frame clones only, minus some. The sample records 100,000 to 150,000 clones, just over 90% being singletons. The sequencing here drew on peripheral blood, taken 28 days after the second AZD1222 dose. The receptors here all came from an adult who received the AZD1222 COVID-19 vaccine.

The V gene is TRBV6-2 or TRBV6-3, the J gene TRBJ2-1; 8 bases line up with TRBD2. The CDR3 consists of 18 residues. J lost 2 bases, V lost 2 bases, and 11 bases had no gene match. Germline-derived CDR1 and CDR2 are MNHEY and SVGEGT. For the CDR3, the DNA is TGTGCCAGCAGTTACCAGTTTCGGGGGGGGACGACCTACAATGAGCAGTTCTTC. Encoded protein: CASSYQFRGGTTYNEQFF.

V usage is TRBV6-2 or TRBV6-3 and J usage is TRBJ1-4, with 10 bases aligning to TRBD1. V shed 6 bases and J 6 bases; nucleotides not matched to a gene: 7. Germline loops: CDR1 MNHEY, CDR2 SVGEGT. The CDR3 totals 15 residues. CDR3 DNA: TGTGCCAGCAGCTCGGCCGGGACAGGGGATGAAAAACTGTTTTTT. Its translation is CASSSAGTGDEKLFF.

CDR3 region: CASSLSTVQETQYF. The CDR3 DNA is TGTGCCAGCAGCTTATCTACAGTCCAAGAGACCCAGTACTTC. The chain has TRBV7-2 and TRBJ2-5; D gene uncertain. Trimming shortened V by 2 bases and J by 1 base, and 8 bases separated the two germline ends. Germline V gene data show CDR1 as SGHTA and CDR2 as FQGNSA. This CDR3 has 14 residues.

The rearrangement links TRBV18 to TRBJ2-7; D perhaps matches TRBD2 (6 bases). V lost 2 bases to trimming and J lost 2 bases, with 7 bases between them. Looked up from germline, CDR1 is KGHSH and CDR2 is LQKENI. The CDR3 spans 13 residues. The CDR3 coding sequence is TGTGCCAGCTCACCAGGGGAGGCCTACGAGCAGTACTTC. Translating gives CASSPGEAYEQYF.

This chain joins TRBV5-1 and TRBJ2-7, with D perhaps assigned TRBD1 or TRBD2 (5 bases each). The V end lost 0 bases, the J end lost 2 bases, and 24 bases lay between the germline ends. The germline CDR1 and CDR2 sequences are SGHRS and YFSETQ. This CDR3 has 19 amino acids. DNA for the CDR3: TGCGCCAGCAGCTTGGAATCGTTGGGGGTCGGCCGTGGAACCTACGAGCAGTACTTC. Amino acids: CASSLESLGVGRGTYEQYF. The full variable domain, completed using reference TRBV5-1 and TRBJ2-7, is KAGVTQTPRYLIKTRGQQVTLSCSPISGHRSVSWYQQTPGQGLQFLFEYFSETQRNKGNFPGRFSGRQFSNSRSEMNVSTLELGDSALYLCASSLESLGVGRGTYEQYFGPGTRLTVT.

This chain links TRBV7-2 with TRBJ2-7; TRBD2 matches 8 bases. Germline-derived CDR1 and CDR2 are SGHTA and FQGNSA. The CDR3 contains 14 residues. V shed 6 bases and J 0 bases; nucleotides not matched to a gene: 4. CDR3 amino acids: CASRRGTSSYEQYF. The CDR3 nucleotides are TGTGCCAGCAGGAGGGGGACTAGCTCCTACGAGCAGTACTTC.

CDR3: CASSLGTDEKLFF. CDR3 nucleotides: TGCGCCAGCAGCTTGGGGACGGATGAAAAACTGTTTTTT. The chain recombines TRBV5-1 with TRBJ1-4; no clear D. Germline values: CDR1 SGHRS, CDR2 YFSETQ. Trimming left V 0 bases short and J 6 bases short, with 6 bases between. The CDR3 has 13 residues.

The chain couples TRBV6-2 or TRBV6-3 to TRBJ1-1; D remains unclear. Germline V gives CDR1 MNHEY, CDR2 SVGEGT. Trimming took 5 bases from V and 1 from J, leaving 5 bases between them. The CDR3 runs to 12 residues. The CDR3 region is CASSTTNTEAFF. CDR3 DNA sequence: TGTGCCAGCAGTACCACGAACACTGAAGCTTTCTTT.

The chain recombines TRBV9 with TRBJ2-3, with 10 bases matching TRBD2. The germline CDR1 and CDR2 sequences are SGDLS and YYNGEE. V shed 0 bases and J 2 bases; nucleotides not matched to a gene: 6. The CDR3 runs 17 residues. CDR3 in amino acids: CASSVDASGGLTDTQYF. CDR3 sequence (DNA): TGTGCCAGCAGCGTAGACGCTAGCGGGGGCCTCACAGATACGCAGTATTTT.

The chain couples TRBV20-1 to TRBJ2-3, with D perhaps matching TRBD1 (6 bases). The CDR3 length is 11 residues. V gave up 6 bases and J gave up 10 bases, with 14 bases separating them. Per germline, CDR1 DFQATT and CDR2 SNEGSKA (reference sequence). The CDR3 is CSAQTGRAQYF. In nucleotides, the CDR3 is TGCAGTGCCCAGACAGGAAGGGCGCAGTATTTT.

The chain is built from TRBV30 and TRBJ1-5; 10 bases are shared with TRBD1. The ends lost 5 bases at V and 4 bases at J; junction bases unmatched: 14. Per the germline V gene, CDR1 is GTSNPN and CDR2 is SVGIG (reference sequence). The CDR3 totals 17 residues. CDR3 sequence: CAWGPGQGFDWNQPQHF. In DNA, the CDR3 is TGTGCCTGGGGGCCGGGACAGGGGTTCGATTGGAATCAGCCCCAGCATTTT.

CDR3 protein: CASSPGIANSYEQYF. In DNA form, the CDR3 reads TGTGCCAGCAGCCCGGGGATAGCCAACTCCTACGAGCAGTACTTC. The chain recombines TRBV6-4 with TRBJ2-7; D might be TRBD2 (5 bases). This CDR3 is built from 15 residues. Trimming stripped 6 bases from V and 0 bases from J, with 15 bases between. Germline values: CDR1 MRHNA, CDR2 SNTAGT.

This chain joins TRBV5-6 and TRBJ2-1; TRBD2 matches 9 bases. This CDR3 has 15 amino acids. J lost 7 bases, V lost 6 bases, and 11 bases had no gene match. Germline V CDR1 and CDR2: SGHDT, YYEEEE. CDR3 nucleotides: TGTGCCAGCATGTATAGCGGGGGAGAGCTTAATGAGCAGTTCTTC. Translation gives CASMYSGGELNEQFF.

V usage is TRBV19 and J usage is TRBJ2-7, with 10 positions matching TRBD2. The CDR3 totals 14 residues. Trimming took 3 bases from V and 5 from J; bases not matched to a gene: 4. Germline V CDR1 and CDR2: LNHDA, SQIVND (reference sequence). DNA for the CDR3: TGTGCCAGTAGTATCCTAGCGGGAGTTCACGAGCAGTACTTC. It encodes CASSILAGVHEQYF.

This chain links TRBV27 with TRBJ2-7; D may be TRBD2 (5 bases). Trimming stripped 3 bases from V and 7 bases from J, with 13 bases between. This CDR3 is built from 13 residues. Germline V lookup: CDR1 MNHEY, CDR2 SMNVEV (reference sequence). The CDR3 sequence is CASSFGRSKEQYF. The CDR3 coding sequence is TGTGCCAGCAGTTTTGGGAGATCGAAGGAGCAGTACTTC.

The CDR3 sequence: CASSEGQAANYGYTF. Written as DNA, the CDR3 is TGTGCCAGCAGTGAAGGTCAGGCTGCTAACTATGGCTACACCTTC. The J gene is TRBJ1-2, the V gene TRBV25-1; D is unclear. V was trimmed by 2 bases and J by 0 bases, leaving 10 bases between them. The CDR3 sequence is 15 residues long. Germline CDR1 is MGHDK and CDR2 is SYGVNS.

The CDR3 DNA is TGTGCCATCAGTGCGGGCCCGGCCTGGGATCGCAATCAGCCCCAGCATTTT. Protein product: CAISAGPAWDRNQPQHF. The V and J genes are TRBV10-3 and TRBJ1-5; D gene unclear. Germline values: CDR1 ENHRY, CDR2 SYGVKD. The V end was cut by 4 bases, the J end by 2 bases, with 18 bases between. This CDR3 contains 17 residues.

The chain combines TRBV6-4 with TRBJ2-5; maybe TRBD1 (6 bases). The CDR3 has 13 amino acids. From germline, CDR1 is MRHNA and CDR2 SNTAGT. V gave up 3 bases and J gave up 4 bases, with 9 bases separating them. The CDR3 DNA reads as TGTGCCAGCAGTGAACAGGGTGGAGAGACCCAGTACTTC. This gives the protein CASSEQGGETQYF.

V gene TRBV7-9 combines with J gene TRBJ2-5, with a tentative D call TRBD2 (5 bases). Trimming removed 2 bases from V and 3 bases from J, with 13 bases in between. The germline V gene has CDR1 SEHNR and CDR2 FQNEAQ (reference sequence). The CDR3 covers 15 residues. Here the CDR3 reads CASSLRVGGKETQYF. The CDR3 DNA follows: TGTGCCAGCAGCTTACGAGTAGGAGGAAAAGAGACCCAGTACTTC. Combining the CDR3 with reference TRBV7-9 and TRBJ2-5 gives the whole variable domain DTGVSQNPRHKITKRGQNVTFRCDPISEHNRLYWYRQTLGQGPEFLTYFQNEAQLEKSRLLSDRFSAERPKGSFSTLEIQRTEQGDSAMYLCASSLRVGGKETQYFGPGTRLLVL.

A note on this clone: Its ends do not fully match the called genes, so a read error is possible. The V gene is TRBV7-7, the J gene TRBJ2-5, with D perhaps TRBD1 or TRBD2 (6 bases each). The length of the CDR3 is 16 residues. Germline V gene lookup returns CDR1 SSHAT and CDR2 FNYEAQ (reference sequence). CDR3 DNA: TGTGCTAGCAGCCGGGGGCTTGGGGACTCTCAAGAGACCCAGTACTTC. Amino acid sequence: CASSRGLGDSQETQYF.